Listed below are T cell receptor beta chains from one sample, sequenced in a study of STAT5B mutations in CD4+ large granular lymphocyte leukemia. Profiled with immunoSEQ multiplex PCR; TCRdb holds only in-frame clones, not every one. The sample has approximately 35,000 clones; 65% to 70% are singletons. Sequencing was done on a sample of CD4+ T cells from blood buffy coats. These receptors all stem from a human donor in good health. Both conserved end residues are part of each CDR3. D genes are given only for firm matches. For some rows the clone size is stated as once, few or many, or as a class when expanded; others skip it.

j_call	v_call	d_call	clone_size	cdr3_nt	cdr3_aa
TRBJ1-1	TRBV7-9	TRBD1	NA	TGTGCCAGCAGCCCCCAACAGGGGCAGACTGAAGCTTTCTTT	CASSPQQGQTEAFF
TRBJ1-1	TRBV11-3	NA	NA	TGTGCCAGCAGCTTGACCGACGGTGGGGAAGCTTTCTTT	CASSLTDGGEAFF
TRBJ1-2	TRBV20-1	TRBD1	NA	TGCAGTGTCCACAGGGGGGGCTACACCTTC	CSVHRGGYTF
TRBJ1-1	TRBV5-1	TRBD1	few	TGCGCCAGCAGCTCCGGGACAGGGGTTGGTGCTTTCTTT	CASSSGTGVGAFF
TRBJ1-5	TRBV10-1	NA	NA	TGCGCCAGCACCACAGGGACGAGCAATCAGCCCCAGCATTTT	CASTTGTSNQPQHF
TRBJ2-5	TRBV5-4	NA	once	TGTGCCAGCAGCCCGGGACTCATCCCTAGCCAGTACTTC	CASSPGLIPSQYF
TRBJ2-5	TRBV20-1	NA	NA	TGCAGTGCCCGGAGAGAGACCCAGTACTTC	CSARRETQYF
TRBJ2-1	TRBV7-3	TRBD2	few	TGTGCCAGCAGCATAAAAGCGGGGGGGCCGGTCAATGAGCAGTTCTTC	CASSIKAGGPVNEQFF
TRBJ1-4	TRBV7-2	NA	NA	TGTGCCAGCAGCTTATGGCGCGAAAAACTGTTTTTT	CASSLWREKLFF
TRBJ2-3	TRBV7-9	NA	NA	TGTGCCAGCAGCCCCAGCGGAACAGATACGCAGTATTTT	CASSPSGTDTQYF
TRBJ1-5	TRBV4-3	NA	NA	TGCGCCAGCAGCCAAGATACAGGGAATAGCAATCAGCCCCAGCATTTT	CASSQDTGNSNQPQHF
TRBJ2-7	TRBV5-6	NA	NA	TGTGCCAGCAGCCCGGAATTGAGGTCCTACGAGCAGTACTTC	CASSPELRSYEQYF
TRBJ2-7	TRBV11-2	TRBD1	once	TGTGCCAGCAGCAAAACAGGGGTGGCCTACGAGCAGTACTTC	CASSKTGVAYEQYF
TRBJ2-7	TRBV28	NA	NA	TGTGCCAGCAGTTTTCAGGGTCTCTACGAGCAGTACTTC	CASSFQGLYEQYF
TRBJ1-1	TRBV19	TRBD1	NA	TGTGCCAGTAGTATAAGGCATGAGGACAGGCCCGAAGCTTTCTTT	CASSIRHEDRPEAFF
TRBJ2-2	TRBV27	NA	NA	TGTGCCAGCAGTTCACAGATGGGCGGGGAGCTGTTTTTT	CASSSQMGGELFF
TRBJ2-3	TRBV10-2	NA	once	TGCGCCAGCAGTGAGGGTGGGGGCACAGATACGCAGTATTTT	CASSEGGGTDTQYF
TRBJ1-6	TRBV18	TRBD1	NA	TGTGCCAGCTCACCAAGGGGACAGGGAGTCTCACCCCTCCACTTT	CASSPRGQGVSPLHF
TRBJ2-5	TRBV28	NA	once	TGTGCCAGCAGTTCCAGGGACATTCAAGAGACCCAGTACTTC	CASSSRDIQETQYF
TRBJ2-1	TRBV7-2	TRBD2	NA	TGTGCCAGCAGCGTTGCGCGGGGGGTTTACAATGAGCAGTTCTTC	CASSVARGVYNEQFF
TRBJ1-1	TRBV7-8	TRBD1	NA	TGTGCCAGCAGCTCGGACAGGGGGGCGAACACTGAAGCTTTCTTT	CASSSDRGANTEAFF
TRBJ2-5	TRBV21-1	NA	NA	TGTGCCAGCAGCCCCCGGGACAGGGAAAGGAAGACCCAGTACTTC	CASSPRDRERKTQYF
TRBJ2-7	TRBV25-1	TRBD2	NA	TGTGCCAGCAGTGATTGGGGGGGGAAGTCCTACGAGCAGTACTTC	CASSDWGGKSYEQYF
TRBJ2-7	TRBV5-1	NA	NA	TGCGCCAGCAGCCAAGGGCGTACTTTCCACGAGCAGTACTTC	CASSQGRTFHEQYF
TRBJ2-1	TRBV2	TRBD2	NA	TGTGCCAGCAGTGGATTTGCTAGCGGGGGGGCCGGTGAGCAGTTCTTC	CASSGFASGGAGEQFF
TRBJ2-6	TRBV7-3	TRBD1	NA	TGTGCCAGCAGCGCCGACAGGGCCTCTGGGGCCAACGTCCTGACTTTC	CASSADRASGANVLTF
TRBJ2-7	TRBV7-8	NA	NA	TGTGCCAGCAGCTTACTGGACAGAGCCTACGAGCAGTACTTC	CASSLLDRAYEQYF